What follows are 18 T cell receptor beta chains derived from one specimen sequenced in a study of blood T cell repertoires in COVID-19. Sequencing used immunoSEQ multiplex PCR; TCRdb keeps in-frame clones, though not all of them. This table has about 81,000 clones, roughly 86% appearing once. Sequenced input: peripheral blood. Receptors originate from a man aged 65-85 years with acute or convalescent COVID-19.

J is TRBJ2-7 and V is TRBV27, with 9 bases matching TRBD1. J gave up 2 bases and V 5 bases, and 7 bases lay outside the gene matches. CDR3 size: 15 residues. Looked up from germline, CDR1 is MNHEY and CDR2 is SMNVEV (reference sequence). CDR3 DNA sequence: TGTGCCAGCAGTGAAACGGGACAGGGTCCCTACGAGCAGTACTTC. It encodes CASSETGQGPYEQYF.

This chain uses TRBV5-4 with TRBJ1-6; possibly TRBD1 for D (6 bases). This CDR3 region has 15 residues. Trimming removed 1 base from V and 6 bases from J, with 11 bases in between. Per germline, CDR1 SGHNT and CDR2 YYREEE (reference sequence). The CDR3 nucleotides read TGTGCCAGCAGCTTGTGGCAGGGGAGTAATTCACCCCTCCACTTT. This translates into CASSLWQGSNSPLHF.

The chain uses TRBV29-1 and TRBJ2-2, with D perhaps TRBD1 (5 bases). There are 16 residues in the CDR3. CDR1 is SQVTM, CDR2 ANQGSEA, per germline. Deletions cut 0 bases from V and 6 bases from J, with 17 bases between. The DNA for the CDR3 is TGCAGCGTTGAAGATCAGGACGCAGGGCGTTCCGGGGAGCTGTTTTTT. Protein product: CSVEDQDAGRSGELFF.

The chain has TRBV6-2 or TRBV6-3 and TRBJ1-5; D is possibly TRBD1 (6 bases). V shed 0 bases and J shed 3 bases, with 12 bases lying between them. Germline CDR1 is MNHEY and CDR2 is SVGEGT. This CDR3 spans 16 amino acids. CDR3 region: CASSYSGTGNNQPQHF. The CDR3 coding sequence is TGTGCCAGCAGTTACTCGGGTACAGGGAACAATCAGCCCCAGCATTTT.

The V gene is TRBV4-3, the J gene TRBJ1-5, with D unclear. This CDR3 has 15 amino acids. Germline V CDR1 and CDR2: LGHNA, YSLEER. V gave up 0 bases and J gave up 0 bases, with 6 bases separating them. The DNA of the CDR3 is TGCGCCAGCAGCCAAGACAGATATAGCAATCAGCCCCAGCATTTT. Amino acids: CASSQDRYSNQPQHF.

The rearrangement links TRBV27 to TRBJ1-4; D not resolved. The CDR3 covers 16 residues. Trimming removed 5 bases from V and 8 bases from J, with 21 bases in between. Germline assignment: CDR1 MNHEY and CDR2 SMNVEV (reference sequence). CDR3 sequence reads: CASSLRYSITWEKLFF. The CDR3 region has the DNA TGTGCCAGCAGTCTCCGCTACAGCATAACATGGGAAAAACTGTTTTTT. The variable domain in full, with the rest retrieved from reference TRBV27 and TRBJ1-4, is EAQVTQNPRYLITVTGKKLTVTCSQNMNHEYMSWYRQDPGLGLRQIYYSMNVEVTDKGDVPEGYKVSRKEKRNFPLILESPSPNQTSLYFCASSLRYSITWEKLFFGSGTQLSVL.

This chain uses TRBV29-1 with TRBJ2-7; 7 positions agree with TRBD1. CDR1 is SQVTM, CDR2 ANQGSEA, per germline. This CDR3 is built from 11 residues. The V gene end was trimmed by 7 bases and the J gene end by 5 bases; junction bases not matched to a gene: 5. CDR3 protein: CSASDRDEQYF. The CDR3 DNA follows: TGCAGCGCCTCCGACAGGGACGAGCAGTACTTC.

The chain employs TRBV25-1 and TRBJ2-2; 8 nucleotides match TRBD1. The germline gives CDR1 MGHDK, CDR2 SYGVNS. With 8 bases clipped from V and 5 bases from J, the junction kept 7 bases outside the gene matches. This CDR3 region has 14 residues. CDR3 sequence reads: CASRPDRGTGELFF. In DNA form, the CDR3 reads TGTGCCAGCCGACCCGACAGGGGTACCGGGGAGCTGTTTTTT. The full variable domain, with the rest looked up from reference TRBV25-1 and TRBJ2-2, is EADIYQTPRYLVIGTGKKITLECSQTMGHDKMYWYQQDPGMELHLIHYSYGVNSTEKGDLSSESTVSRIRTEHFPLTLESARPSHTSQYLCASRPDRGTGELFFGEGSRLTVL.

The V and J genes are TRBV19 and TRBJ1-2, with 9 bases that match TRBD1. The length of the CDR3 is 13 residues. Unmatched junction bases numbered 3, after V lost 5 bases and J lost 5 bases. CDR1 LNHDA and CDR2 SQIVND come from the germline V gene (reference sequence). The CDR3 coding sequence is TGTGCCAGTAGTGTGACAGGGGGATATGGCTACACCTTC. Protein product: CASSVTGGYGYTF.

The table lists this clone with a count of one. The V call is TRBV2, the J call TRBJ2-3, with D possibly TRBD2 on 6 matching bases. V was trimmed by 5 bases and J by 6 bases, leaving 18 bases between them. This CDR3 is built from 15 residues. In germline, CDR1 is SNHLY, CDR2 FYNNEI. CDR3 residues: CASSWDSKGYDTQYF. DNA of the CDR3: TGTGCCAGCAGTTGGGACTCGAAAGGGTATGATACGCAGTATTTT.

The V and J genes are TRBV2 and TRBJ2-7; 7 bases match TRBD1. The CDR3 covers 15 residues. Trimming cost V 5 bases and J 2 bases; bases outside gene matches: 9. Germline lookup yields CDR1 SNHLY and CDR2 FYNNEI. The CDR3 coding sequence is TGTGCCAGCAGTCCGGGACAGCCGAAACCCTACGAGCAGTACTTC. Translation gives CASSPGQPKPYEQYF.

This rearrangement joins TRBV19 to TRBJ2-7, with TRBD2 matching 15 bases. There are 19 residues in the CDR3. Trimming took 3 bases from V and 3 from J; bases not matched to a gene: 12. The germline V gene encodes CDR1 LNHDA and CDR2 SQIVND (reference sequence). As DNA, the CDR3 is TGTGCCAGTAGTATTACCGGGACTAGCGGGGGGTCTTGGAGCTACGAGCAGTACTTC. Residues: CASSITGTSGGSWSYEQYF.

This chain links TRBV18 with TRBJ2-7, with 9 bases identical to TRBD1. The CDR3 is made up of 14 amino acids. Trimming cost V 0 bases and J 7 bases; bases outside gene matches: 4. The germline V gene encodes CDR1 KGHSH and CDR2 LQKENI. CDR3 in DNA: TGTGCCAGCTCACCACCGACAGGGGGGGGTGAGCAGTACTTC. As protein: CASSPPTGGGEQYF.

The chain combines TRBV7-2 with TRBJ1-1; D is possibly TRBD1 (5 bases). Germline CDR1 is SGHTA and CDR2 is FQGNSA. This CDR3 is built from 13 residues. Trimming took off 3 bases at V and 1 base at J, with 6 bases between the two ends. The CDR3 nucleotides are TGTGCCAGCAGCTTTACAGGGAACACTGAAGCTTTCTTT. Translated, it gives CASSFTGNTEAFF.

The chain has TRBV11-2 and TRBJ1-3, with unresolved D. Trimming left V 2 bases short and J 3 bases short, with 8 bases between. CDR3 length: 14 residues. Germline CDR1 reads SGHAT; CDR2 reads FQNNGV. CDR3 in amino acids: CASSLMRIGNTIYF. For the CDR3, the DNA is TGTGCCAGCAGCTTAATGCGAATTGGAAACACCATATATTTT.

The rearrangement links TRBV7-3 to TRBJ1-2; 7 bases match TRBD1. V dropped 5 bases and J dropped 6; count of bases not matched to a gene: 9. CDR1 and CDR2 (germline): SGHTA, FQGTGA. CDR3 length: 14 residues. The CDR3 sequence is CASSLDRDSNGYTF. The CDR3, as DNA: TGTGCCAGCAGCCTAGACAGGGATAGCAATGGCTACACCTTC.

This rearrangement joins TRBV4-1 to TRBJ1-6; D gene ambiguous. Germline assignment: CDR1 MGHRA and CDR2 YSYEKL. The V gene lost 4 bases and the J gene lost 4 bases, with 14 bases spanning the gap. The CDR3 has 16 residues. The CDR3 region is CASSLEPPGYNSPLHF. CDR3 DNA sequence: TGCGCCAGCAGCCTCGAACCTCCGGGATATAATTCACCCCTCCACTTT.

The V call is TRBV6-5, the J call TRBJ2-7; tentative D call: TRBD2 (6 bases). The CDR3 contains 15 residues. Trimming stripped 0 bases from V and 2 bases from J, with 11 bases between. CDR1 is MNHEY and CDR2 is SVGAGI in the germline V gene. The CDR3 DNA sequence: TGTGCCAGCAGTTACTCCATCCAGCGGGCCTACGAGCAGTACTTC. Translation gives CASSYSIQRAYEQYF.